Described below is a single T cell receptor beta chain sequence and its context. Germline loops: CDR1 SEHNR, CDR2 FQNEAQ (reference sequence). The CDR3 is 18 amino acids. V was trimmed by 1 base and J by 6 bases, leaving 23 bases between them. These data are taken from a study of cytomegalovirus exposure and HLA in healthy donors. It was with 60 Vbeta and 13 Jbeta primers that the PCR ran. Authors' analysis steps: Roughly 11 million shared chains were among around 78 million unique TCR beta chains counted in a later analysis. Generated by immunoSEQ multiplex PCR, the TCRdb table keeps only in-frame clones and is missing some. The DNA was the basis for D and trimming; V, J and clone size are from that table. Among some 110,000 clones listed, around four fifths were seen once.

Material: PBMCs. This chain joins TRBV7-9 and TRBJ2-3; D is unresolved. The TCR sequence derives from a man aged 25 to 40 in good health and CMV-seronegative. CDR3 region: CASSLERFRGSARDTQYF. CDR3 nucleotide sequence: TGTGCCAGCAGCTTAGAAAGGTTCCGCGGAAGTGCACGCGATACGCAGTATTTT. Using reference TRBV7-9 and TRBJ2-3 for the parts outside the CDR3, the full variable domain is DTGVSQNPRHKITKRGQNVTFRCDPISEHNRLYWYRQTLGQGPEFLTYFQNEAQLEKSRLLSDRFSAERPKGSFSTLEIQRTEQGDSAMYLCASSLERFRGSARDTQYFGPGTRLTVL.